A selection of T cell receptor beta chains follows, all from one sample in a study of blood T cell repertoires in COVID-19. Only in-frame clones appear in the TCRdb table, and some are missing; sequencing was by immunoSEQ multiplex PCR. Among over 200,000 clones listed, 65% to 85% were seen once. Source material: peripheral blood. All receptors derive from an elderly woman with acute or convalescent COVID-19. CDR3s include the opening cysteine and the closing phenylalanine or tryptophan. D genes are given only for firm matches. The size of a clone is reported for some rows only, either as once, few or many, or as a class for expanded clones.

clone_size cdr3_length d_call j_call v_call cdr3_nt cdr3_aa
NA 13 NA TRBJ1-2 TRBV11-2 TGTGCCAGCAGCTCGGACAGCTTCTATGGCTACACCTTC CASSSDSFYGYTF
NA 15 NA TRBJ2-1 TRBV7-9 TGTGCCAGCAGCCTGGACAGAACCCGCTACAATGAGCAGTTCTTC CASSLDRTRYNEQFF
few 12 NA TRBJ2-7 TRBV5-4 TGTGCCAGCAGCTTGCGGGGATCCGAGCAGTACTTC CASSLRGSEQYF
once 15 TRBD2 TRBJ2-1 TRBV11-1 TGTGCCAGCAGCTTAGAGGCGGGGGGGTACAATGAGCAGTTCTTC CASSLEAGGYNEQFF
NA 13 NA TRBJ2-7 TRBV5-1 TGCGCCAGCAGCTTCGACAGATACTCGGAGCAGTACTTC CASSFDRYSEQYF
NA 14 NA TRBJ2-7 TRBV7-3 TGTGCCAGCAGCTTGACAGGTCCCTCGCGGGAGCAGTACTTC CASSLTGPSREQYF
NA 14 TRBD1 TRBJ1-5 TRBV10-3 TGTGCCATCAGTTTAGGGGGCGAGGGTCAGCCCCAGCATTTT CAISLGGEGQPQHF
NA 16 TRBD2 TRBJ2-1 TRBV4-1 TGCGCCAGCAGCCAATCGCTCGGGACTAAATATCCAACATCGGTCTTC CASSQSLGTKYPTSVF
once 15 TRBD1 TRBJ1-5 TRBV19 TGTGCCAGTAGCAGGGGACAGGGAAAAAATCAGCCCCAGCATTTT CASSRGQGKNQPQHF
few 13 NA TRBJ2-1 TRBV30 TGTGCCTGGAACACTATCTCCTACAATGAGCAGTTCTTC CAWNTISYNEQFF
NA 14 TRBD2 TRBJ2-7 TRBV2 TGTGCCAGCAGTGATCAAGCGGGAGGAGACGAGCAGTACTTC CASSDQAGGDEQYF
NA 14 TRBD1 TRBJ1-6 TRBV5-1 TGCGCCAGCAGCCCCGGACAGGGGGGTTCACCCCTCCACTTT CASSPGQGGSPLHF
NA 15 TRBD1 TRBJ1-4 TRBV7-2 TGTGCCAGCAGCTTACTGGGACAGCCTAATGAAAAACTGTTTTTT CASSLLGQPNEKLFF
NA 16 TRBD2 TRBJ2-1 TRBV10-3 TGTGCCATCAGTGGACTAGCGGGAGATAGGTACAATGAGCAGTTCTTC CAISGLAGDRYNEQFF
few 13 NA TRBJ1-1 TRBV5-1 TGCGCCAGCATTGGGACTCCCGGCATGGAAGCTTTCTTT CASIGTPGMEAFF
NA 15 TRBD1 TRBJ1-5 TRBV19 TGTGCCAGTACCACCAGGGGGCGAGGCAATCAGCCCCAGCATTTT CASTTRGRGNQPQHF
NA 11 NA TRBJ2-5 TRBV6-5 TGTGCCAGCAGCGAGGGCGAGACCCAGTACTTC CASSEGETQYF
NA 12 NA TRBJ1-2 TRBV25-1 TGTGCCAGCAGTGATACGGGGTATGGCTACACCTTC CASSDTGYGYTF
NA 10 TRBD2 TRBJ2-1 TRBV29-1 TGCAGCGGAGGGAGGGACGAGCAGTTCTTC CSGGRDEQFF
NA 14 TRBD2 TRBJ2-5 TRBV6-5 TGTGCCAGCAGGCCGAACGGGGGGGAGGAGACCCAGTACTTC CASRPNGGEETQYF
NA 11 NA TRBJ2-5 TRBV18 TGTGCCAGCTCACACGGGGAGACCCAGTACTTC CASSHGETQYF
NA 15 TRBD1 TRBJ1-2 TRBV27 TGTGCCAGCAGTAGACAGGGGAAAGCTAACTATGGCTACACCTTC CASSRQGKANYGYTF
NA 15 TRBD1 TRBJ1-4 TRBV23-1 TGCGCCAGCAGTCAACAGGGGGGAACTAATGAAAAACTGTTTTTT CASSQQGGTNEKLFF
once 15 TRBD1 TRBJ1-1 TRBV18 TGTGCCAGCTCACCGACAGGGGTAGGGAACACTGAAGCTTTCTTT CASSPTGVGNTEAFF
NA 15 NA TRBJ2-4 TRBV7-6 TGTGCCAGCAGCCAGACAGACCTAGGGGTTGACATTCAGTACTTC CASSQTDLGVDIQYF
NA 12 NA TRBJ1-2 TRBV28 TGTGCCAGCAGTATCCTCAACTATGGCTACACCTTC CASSILNYGYTF
NA 16 TRBD2 TRBJ2-5 TRBV19 TGTGCCAGTAGTAAAGGACTAGCGGGAGGCGCGGAGACCCAGTACTTC CASSKGLAGGAETQYF
NA 15 NA TRBJ2-1 TRBV11-2 TGTGCCAGCAGCTTAGAAGTCAACATGGTCAATGAGCAGTTCTTC CASSLEVNMVNEQFF
NA 15 NA TRBJ1-4 TRBV29-1 TGCAGCGTTGAAGGATCTACAGGATCCCCTGAAAAACTGTTTTTT CSVEGSTGSPEKLFF
NA 16 TRBD2 TRBJ2-3 TRBV10-1 TGCGCCAGCAGGTCGTCTCAGCGGGGGGCCGCAGATACGCAGTATTTT CASRSSQRGAADTQYF
NA 13 TRBD2 TRBJ2-1 TRBV18 TGTGCCAGCTCACCGACTAGCGGCAATGAGCAGTTCTTC CASSPTSGNEQFF
NA 18 NA TRBJ2-6 TRBV25-1 TGTGCCAGCAGTGAATCGACAGGGACTTTCTCTGGGGCCAACGTCCTGACTTTC CASSESTGTFSGANVLTF
NA 19 TRBD2 TRBJ2-7 TRBV19 TGTGCCAGTAGTATAGTGGCAGGGCCGGGGACTAGCGGCACCTACGAGCAGTACTTC CASSIVAGPGTSGTYEQYF
NA 14 TRBD2 TRBJ2-3 TRBV7-8 TGTGCCACAAGACGGGGGGGAAACACAGATACGCAGTATTTT CATRRGGNTDTQYF
NA 13 TRBD1 TRBJ2-7 TRBV7-2 TGTGCCAGCAGCTTAGGGACAGGGTACGAGCAGTACTTC CASSLGTGYEQYF
NA 14 TRBD2 TRBJ2-7 TRBV5-4 TGTGCCAGCAGCTTACCTAGCGGTGCCTACGAGCAGTACTTC CASSLPSGAYEQYF
NA 12 TRBD1 TRBJ2-7 TRBV5-1 TGCGCCAGCAGCCTGACAGGGGAAGAGCAGTACTTC CASSLTGEEQYF
NA 18 TRBD1 TRBJ1-3 TRBV2 TGTGCCAGCAGTGAGAGAGGGACAGGCTACGGCTCTGGAAACACCATATATTTT CASSERGTGYGSGNTIYF
NA 14 NA TRBJ1-3 TRBV6-6 TGTGCCAGCACTACAGGGAATGGGGGAAACACCATATATTTT CASTTGNGGNTIYF
NA 15 NA TRBJ2-7 TRBV3-1/TRBV3-2 TGTGCCAGCAGCCAAGGCCCAGGACAGCCTTACGAGCAGTACTTC CASSQGPGQPYEQYF
NA 17 NA TRBJ2-2 TRBV5-4 TGTGCCAGCAGCTTGGAAGCTAAAGGGAGGACTACCGGGGAGCTGTTTTTT CASSLEAKGRTTGELFF
NA 14 NA TRBJ1-5 TRBV28 TGTGCCAGCAGTTTAGCCGGGGATCTACAGCCCCAGCATTTT CASSLAGDLQPQHF
NA 15 NA TRBJ2-2 TRBV7-2 TGTGCCAGCAGCGACCAACAGGGATACACCGGGGAGCTGTTTTTT CASSDQQGYTGELFF
NA 16 TRBD1 TRBJ2-7 TRBV6-1 TGTGCCAGCAGTGGACCCGGGACAGGGAACTTCTACGAGCAGTACTTC CASSGPGTGNFYEQYF
NA 16 TRBD1 TRBJ2-2 TRBV5-1 TGCGCCAGCAGCATCGGACAGGGTGTAGGGGCCGGGGAGCTGTTTTTT CASSIGQGVGAGELFF
NA 16 TRBD2 TRBJ2-1 TRBV5-4 TGTGCCAGCAGCTTGGTTGATAGCGGGGGGGCCGCTGAGCAGTTCTTC CASSLVDSGGAAEQFF
once 11 NA TRBJ1-2 TRBV12-3/TRBV12-4 TGTGCCAGCCGCCCTGGGGGGATGTCCCTCTTC CASRPGGMSLF
NA 12 NA TRBJ2-7 TRBV6-5 TGTGCCAGCAGACAGAGCCTCTACGAGCAGTACTTC CASRQSLYEQYF
once 16 TRBD2 TRBJ2-1 TRBV10-1 TGCGCCAGCAGTGAAGGCATAGCGGGAGGGCTTAATGAGCAGTTCTTC CASSEGIAGGLNEQFF
NA 18 TRBD2 TRBJ2-7 TRBV4-1 TGCGCCAGCAGCGCCGAGGGGGCCAGACTAGCGGGATCCTACGAGCAGTACTTC CASSAEGARLAGSYEQYF
NA 17 TRBD2 TRBJ2-3 TRBV11-2 TGTGCCAGCAGCCCACTAGCGGGGGGGCAGATCACAGATACGCAGTATTTT CASSPLAGGQITDTQYF
NA 14 TRBD1 TRBJ1-2 TRBV20-1 TGCAGTGCTAGTGCGACAGGGGGCAAGTATGGCTACACCTTC CSASATGGKYGYTF
NA 14 NA TRBJ1-6 TRBV5-1 TGCGCCAGCAGCTTGACCCCAGGCGTTTCACCCCTCCACTTT CASSLTPGVSPLHF
NA 17 TRBD2 TRBJ2-5 TRBV2 TGTGCCAGCAGTGAATTTCGCGGACTAGCCGGGGGAGAGACCCAGTACTTC CASSEFRGLAGGETQYF
NA 14 NA TRBJ1-1 TRBV6-5 TGTGCCAGCAAGGGACACACAAAGAACACTGAAGCTTTCTTT CASKGHTKNTEAFF
NA 18 NA TRBJ2-5 TRBV5-1 TGCGCCAGCAGCTCAGGGGCGGGCCCGGGAGGCAGCCAAGAGACCCAGTACTTC CASSSGAGPGGSQETQYF